A selection of T cell receptor beta chains follows, all from one sample in a study of shared clonotypes between healthy human individuals. Sequenced by immunoSEQ multiplex PCR; TCRdb stores in-frame clones only, minus some. The data contain 2 million to 2.5 million clones, approximately 95% of them singletons. Specimen: naive CD4+ T cells sorted from blood. The receptors here all came from a man younger than 30 in good health. The CDR3 runs from the conserved cysteine through the conserved F or W. Each record gives: V gene, J gene, clone size, D gene, CDR3 protein, CDR3 DNA. A D gene is named only where the DNA matches it firmly. Where a row states a size, it is once, few, many or the class of an expanded clone; other rows omit it.

v_call: TRBV30; j_call: TRBJ2-7; clone_size: -; d_call: TRBD2; cdr3_aa: CAWSVLGLAGTYEQYF; cdr3_nt: TGTGCCTGGAGTGTACTGGGACTAGCGGGAACCTACGAGCAGTACTTC
v_call: TRBV10-3; j_call: TRBJ1-4; clone_size: -; d_call: TRBD1; cdr3_aa: CASAGGTGNEKLFF; cdr3_nt: TGTGCCTCCGCGGGGGGGACAGGGAACGAAAAACTGTTTTTT
v_call: TRBV11-2; j_call: TRBJ2-1; clone_size: -; d_call: TRBD2; cdr3_aa: CASSLDILAGESNEQFF; cdr3_nt: TGTGCCAGCAGCTTAGATATTCTAGCGGGAGAAAGCAATGAGCAGTTCTTC
v_call: TRBV18; j_call: TRBJ1-2; clone_size: -; d_call: TRBD1; cdr3_aa: CASSTAKDRAYGYTF; cdr3_nt: TGTGCCAGCTCAACGGCAAAGGACAGGGCCTATGGCTACACCTTC
v_call: TRBV18; j_call: TRBJ1-3; clone_size: -; d_call: -; cdr3_aa: CASSPQNSVGNTIYF; cdr3_nt: TGTGCCAGCTCACCTCAAAACAGCGTAGGAAACACCATATATTTT
v_call: TRBV11-3; j_call: TRBJ2-1; clone_size: -; d_call: -; cdr3_aa: CASSLDGNEQFF; cdr3_nt: TGTGCCAGCAGCTTAGACGGGAATGAGCAGTTCTTC
v_call: TRBV2; j_call: TRBJ2-3; clone_size: once; d_call: -; cdr3_aa: CASSPGPASTDTQYF; cdr3_nt: TGTGCCAGCAGTCCGGGGCCTGCCAGCACAGATACGCAGTATTTT
v_call: TRBV19; j_call: TRBJ2-1; clone_size: -; d_call: -; cdr3_aa: CASSFQGPRLFNNEQFF; cdr3_nt: TGTGCCAGTAGTTTCCAGGGGCCCCGACTCTTTAACAATGAGCAGTTCTTC
v_call: TRBV6-6; j_call: TRBJ2-1; clone_size: -; d_call: -; cdr3_aa: CASSYPRGATEQFF; cdr3_nt: TGTGCCAGCAGTTACCCCCGAGGAGCGACTGAGCAGTTCTTC
v_call: TRBV27; j_call: TRBJ1-1; clone_size: -; d_call: -; cdr3_aa: CASSSAPMNTEAFF; cdr3_nt: TGTGCCAGCAGTTCGGCACCCATGAACACTGAAGCTTTCTTT
v_call: TRBV27; j_call: TRBJ1-6; clone_size: -; d_call: -; cdr3_aa: CASSSQSSYNSPLHF; cdr3_nt: TGTGCCAGCAGTTCCCAGAGCTCCTATAATTCACCCCTCCACTTT
v_call: TRBV6-5; j_call: TRBJ1-1; clone_size: -; d_call: -; cdr3_aa: CATRTANTEAFF; cdr3_nt: TGTGCCACCAGGACAGCGAACACTGAAGCTTTCTTT
v_call: TRBV6-5; j_call: TRBJ1-5; clone_size: -; d_call: TRBD1; cdr3_aa: CASSYRTGIGQPQHF; cdr3_nt: TGTGCCAGCAGTTACCGGACAGGGATCGGTCAGCCCCAGCATTTT
v_call: TRBV5-1; j_call: TRBJ1-1; clone_size: once; d_call: -; cdr3_aa: CASRTEGSEGAFF; cdr3_nt: TGCGCCAGCAGGACTGAAGGGTCAGAGGGAGCTTTCTTT
v_call: TRBV5-8; j_call: TRBJ2-3; clone_size: -; d_call: TRBD2; cdr3_aa: CASSLWPGGGGTQYF; cdr3_nt: TGTGCCAGCAGCTTGTGGCCAGGCGGGGGTGGTACGCAGTATTTT
v_call: TRBV11-2; j_call: TRBJ2-2; clone_size: -; d_call: -; cdr3_aa: CASSIRVGTGELFF; cdr3_nt: TGTGCCAGCAGCATCAGGGTGGGGACCGGGGAGCTGTTTTTT
v_call: TRBV30; j_call: TRBJ1-4; clone_size: -; d_call: TRBD1; cdr3_aa: CAWSVGDRGSNEKLFF; cdr3_nt: TGTGCCTGGAGTGTAGGGGACAGGGGATCTAATGAAAAACTGTTTTTT
v_call: TRBV5-4; j_call: TRBJ2-7; clone_size: -; d_call: TRBD2; cdr3_aa: CASSEGLAAEQYF; cdr3_nt: TGTGCCAGCAGCGAGGGACTAGCAGCCGAGCAGTACTTC
v_call: TRBV28; j_call: TRBJ1-2; clone_size: -; d_call: -; cdr3_aa: CASSSPGDKNYGYTF; cdr3_nt: TGTGCCAGCAGTTCCCCAGGGGATAAAAACTATGGCTACACCTTC
v_call: TRBV9; j_call: TRBJ2-1; clone_size: -; d_call: TRBD1; cdr3_aa: CASSVGQGAYNEQFF; cdr3_nt: TGTGCCAGCAGCGTAGGACAGGGGGCCTACAATGAGCAGTTCTTC
v_call: TRBV10-3; j_call: TRBJ1-6; clone_size: once; d_call: -; cdr3_aa: CAISGSRDSPLHF; cdr3_nt: TGTGCCATCAGTGGCTCTAGGGATTCACCCCTCCACTTT
v_call: TRBV6-1; j_call: TRBJ2-7; clone_size: once; d_call: TRBD1; cdr3_aa: CASSGGPGQDPYEQYF; cdr3_nt: TGTGCCAGCAGTGGAGGTCCGGGACAGGATCCCTACGAGCAGTACTTC
v_call: TRBV6-6; j_call: TRBJ2-2; clone_size: -; d_call: -; cdr3_aa: CASSYSPGELFF; cdr3_nt: TGTGCCAGCAGTTACTCCCCCGGGGAGCTGTTTTTT
v_call: TRBV4-1; j_call: TRBJ1-4; clone_size: -; d_call: -; cdr3_aa: CASSQDPGAYEKLFF; cdr3_nt: TGCGCCAGCAGCCAAGATCCCGGGGCTTATGAAAAACTGTTTTTT
v_call: TRBV7-3; j_call: TRBJ2-7; clone_size: once; d_call: -; cdr3_aa: CASSLVPGYEQYF; cdr3_nt: TGTGCCAGCAGCTTAGTCCCGGGCTACGAGCAGTACTTC
v_call: TRBV6-5; j_call: TRBJ2-1; clone_size: -; d_call: -; cdr3_aa: CASSYQGGSYNEQFF; cdr3_nt: TGTGCCAGCAGTTACCAGGGAGGCTCCTACAATGAGCAGTTCTTC
v_call: TRBV7-2; j_call: TRBJ2-1; clone_size: -; d_call: -; cdr3_aa: CASSFGRHPSSEQFF; cdr3_nt: TGTGCCAGCAGCTTCGGGAGACACCCCTCCTCGGAGCAGTTCTTC
v_call: TRBV11-2; j_call: TRBJ1-6; clone_size: -; d_call: -; cdr3_aa: CASSQLQGMLDSPLHF; cdr3_nt: TGTGCCAGCAGCCAACTACAGGGCATGCTTGATTCACCCCTCCACTTT
v_call: TRBV7-9; j_call: TRBJ2-7; clone_size: -; d_call: TRBD1; cdr3_aa: CASSLEGGTNYEQYF; cdr3_nt: TGTGCCAGCAGCTTAGAAGGGGGCACGAACTACGAGCAGTACTTC
v_call: TRBV5-1; j_call: TRBJ1-2; clone_size: -; d_call: TRBD1; cdr3_aa: CASSYGTGHGYTF; cdr3_nt: TGCGCCAGCAGCTATGGGACAGGGCATGGCTACACCTTC
v_call: TRBV28; j_call: TRBJ2-2; clone_size: -; d_call: TRBD1; cdr3_aa: CASRTGFGELFF; cdr3_nt: TGTGCCAGCAGGACAGGGTTCGGGGAGCTGTTTTTT
v_call: TRBV29-1; j_call: TRBJ2-3; clone_size: -; d_call: -; cdr3_aa: CSAGEDTQYF; cdr3_nt: TGCAGCGCCGGGGAGGATACGCAGTATTTT
v_call: TRBV30; j_call: TRBJ1-6; clone_size: -; d_call: -; cdr3_aa: CAWARENNSPLHF; cdr3_nt: TGTGCCTGGGCCCGGGAGAATAATTCACCCCTCCACTTT
v_call: TRBV5-1; j_call: TRBJ2-3; clone_size: -; d_call: TRBD1; cdr3_aa: CASTDRSGTDTQYF; cdr3_nt: TGCGCCAGCACGGACAGGTCGGGCACAGATACGCAGTATTTT
v_call: TRBV10-3; j_call: TRBJ1-6; clone_size: once; d_call: TRBD1; cdr3_aa: CAISTGQGARSYNSPLHF; cdr3_nt: TGTGCCATCAGTACAGGACAGGGGGCAAGGTCCTATAATTCACCCCTCCACTTT
v_call: TRBV11-1; j_call: TRBJ2-5; clone_size: once; d_call: -; cdr3_aa: CASSLEPLVETQYF; cdr3_nt: TGTGCCAGCAGCTTAGAACCCTTGGTGGAGACCCAGTACTTC
v_call: TRBV10-3; j_call: TRBJ1-1; clone_size: -; d_call: -; cdr3_aa: CAISDSANMNTEAFF; cdr3_nt: TGTGCCATCAGTGATTCCGCTAACATGAACACTGAAGCTTTCTTT
v_call: TRBV30; j_call: TRBJ1-2; clone_size: -; d_call: TRBD1; cdr3_aa: CACSFQGAGYGYTF; cdr3_nt: TGTGCCTGTTCCTTCCAGGGGGCCGGCTATGGCTACACCTTC
v_call: TRBV2; j_call: TRBJ2-3; clone_size: -; d_call: -; cdr3_aa: CASSGGEDTQYF; cdr3_nt: TGTGCCAGCAGTGGCGGGGAGGATACGCAGTATTTT
v_call: TRBV14; j_call: TRBJ2-7; clone_size: -; d_call: TRBD2; cdr3_aa: CASSQNLGGEQYF; cdr3_nt: TGTGCCAGCAGCCAAAACCTGGGGGGGGAGCAGTACTTC
v_call: TRBV6-5; j_call: TRBJ1-1; clone_size: -; d_call: TRBD1; cdr3_aa: CASSPGTVNTEAFF; cdr3_nt: TGTGCCAGCAGTCCTGGGACAGTGAACACTGAAGCTTTCTTT
v_call: TRBV28; j_call: TRBJ2-5; clone_size: -; d_call: -; cdr3_aa: CASSPGMGETQYF; cdr3_nt: TGTGCCAGCAGCCCTGGGATGGGCGAGACCCAGTACTTC
v_call: TRBV30; j_call: TRBJ1-6; clone_size: few; d_call: TRBD1; cdr3_aa: CAWSRDREGSPLHF; cdr3_nt: TGTGCCTGGAGTCGGGACAGGGAAGGTTCACCCCTCCACTTT